Below, 29 T cell receptor beta chains from the same sample are listed, as sequenced in a study of beta chain features in type 1 diabetes. General study findings and limits: Type 1 diabetes patients had moderately but significantly shorter TCRB CDR3s in all four CD4+ subsets.

The antigens of these receptors remain unknown. Expressed TCRB transcripts were sequenced, since all the RNA that had been isolated was reverse transcribed. The data were produced by immunoSEQ multiplex PCR, yet TCRdb's version contains in-frame clones alone and is incomplete. Of about 160,000 clones listed, 10% were seen once; the top ten hold roughly 0.5%. The specimen was central memory CD4+ T cells from blood. Receptors originate from a man aged 25-45 years with type 1 diabetes.

The chain has TRBV18 and TRBJ2-1, with TRBD2 matching 8 bases. This CDR3 has 14 amino acids. The germline CDR1 and CDR2 sequences are KGHSH and LQKENI. The V segment lost 10 bases and the J segment 8 bases; nucleotides outside the gene matches: 13. The CDR3 DNA reads TGTGCCACCTCGTGGACTAGCATTATCCATGAGCAGTTCTTC. Its translation is CATSWTSIIHEQFF.

V gene TRBV2 combines with J gene TRBJ1-2; TRBD1 aligns across 8 bases. CDR1 SNHLY and CDR2 FYNNEI come from the germline V gene. Trimming at V came to 10 bases and at J to 7 bases, leaving 11 bases not matched to a gene. The CDR3 has 13 amino acids. Here the CDR3 DNA reads TGTGCCACCACAGGGGGTAGGCGTTCTGGCTACACCTTC. The encoded protein is CATTGGRRSGYTF.

CDR3 nucleotides: TGTGCCAGCAGCCAAAACGCAGGGGGCGCGTCTGGACAGCCCCAGCATTTT. Protein sequence: CASSQNAGGASGQPQHF. The rearrangement joins TRBV4-2 to TRBJ1-5; TRBD1 agrees at 8 bases. CDR1 and CDR2 from the germline V gene are LGHNA and YNFKEQ. The CDR3 is 17 residues long. V lost 2 bases to trimming and J lost 7 bases; unmatched junction nucleotides: 13.

The V gene is TRBV28, the J gene TRBJ1-5; 8 bases align to TRBD1. V shed 4 bases, J shed 7 bases, and the junction held 3 bases outside the gene matches. The CDR3 runs 13 residues. Germline CDR1 and CDR2: MDHEN and SYDVKM. CDR3 residues: CASSWTGKQPQHF. CDR3 bases: TGTGCCAGCAGTTGGACAGGGAAGCAGCCCCAGCATTTT.

This clone appeared a few times. The rearrangement joins TRBV19 to TRBJ2-3; 8 nucleotides align to TRBD1. The junction had 13 bases not matched to a gene; V was cut back by 6 bases and J by 5 bases. The CDR3 totals 16 residues. The germline V gene has CDR1 LNHDA and CDR2 SQIVND (reference sequence). The CDR3 region is CASRNRGRAHVDTQYF. The CDR3 DNA reads as TGTGCCAGTAGGAACAGGGGGAGAGCACACGTAGATACGCAGTATTTT.

The chain employs TRBV5-6 and TRBJ1-5; perhaps TRBD1 as D (6 bases). Germline CDR1 reads SGHDT; CDR2 reads YYEEEE. V was shortened by 4 bases and J by 4 bases, with 18 bases between the two germline ends. The CDR3 contains 16 residues. In DNA form, the CDR3 reads TGTGCCAGCAGCCCCTCCACAGGGAGGGATAATCAGCCCCAGCATTTT. Translating it yields CASSPSTGRDNQPQHF.

The chain couples TRBV28 to TRBJ2-5; a possible D gene is TRBD1 (5 bases). Per the germline V gene, CDR1 is MDHEN and CDR2 is SYDVKM. V was shortened by 3 bases and J by 1 base, with 9 bases between the two germline ends. The CDR3 loop spans 14 amino acids. Here the CDR3 reads CASSFRQFQETQYF. The CDR3 nucleotides read TGTGCCAGCAGTTTTAGACAGTTCCAAGAGACCCAGTACTTC.

In its sample, this clone was seen a few times. V gene TRBV6-5 combines with J gene TRBJ2-6; the D is unclear. The CDR3 consists of 15 residues. Trimming took 5 bases from V and 1 from J, leaving 9 bases between them. Germline V gene sequence: CDR1 MNHEY, CDR2 SVGAGI. As DNA, the CDR3 is TGTGCCAGCAGTACCGCGCTGTCTGGGGCCAACGTCCTGACTTTC. Its protein is CASSTALSGANVLTF.

This clone occurred many times. The gene calls are TRBV7-9 and TRBJ1-1; tentatively, D is TRBD1 (5 bases). Germline lookup yields CDR1 SEHNR and CDR2 FQNEAQ (reference sequence). This CDR3 is built from 17 residues. V shed 1 base and J shed 0 bases, with 15 bases lying between them. The CDR3 nucleotides read TGTGCCAGCAGCTTAGGGTCTGGACACCTACTGAACACTGAAGCTTTCTTT. It specifies CASSLGSGHLLNTEAFF.

This clone was seen a handful of times. In DNA, the CDR3 is TGTGCCAGCACCCGGCTAGCGGGGTTCTACGAGCAGTACTTC. Translating gives CASTRLAGFYEQYF. The chain combines TRBV6-5 with TRBJ2-7; 9 nucleotides align to TRBD2. Germline V gene sequence: CDR1 MNHEY, CDR2 SVGAGI. V shed 7 bases and J 3 bases; nucleotides not matched to a gene: 7. The CDR3 runs to 14 residues.

This clone was seen a few times. The V call is TRBV7-9, the J call TRBJ2-7, with D hard to call. There are 13 residues in the CDR3. Germline V CDR1 and CDR2: SEHNR, FQNEAQ (reference sequence). The V gene lost 3 bases and the J gene lost 0 bases, with 6 bases spanning the gap. Here the CDR3 DNA reads TGTGCCAGCAGCTTTCCCAACTCCTACGAGCAGTACTTC. Its protein product is CASSFPNSYEQYF.

Only a few counts were recorded for this clone. This chain links TRBV7-9 with TRBJ1-1; the D gene is possibly TRBD1 (6 bases). This CDR3 contains 14 residues. The germline gives CDR1 SEHNR, CDR2 FQNEAQ (reference sequence). V dropped 5 bases and J dropped 4 bases, with 14 bases sitting between them. CDR3 nucleotide sequence: TGTGCCAGCAGCGGTGACAGGAGGTTCACTGAAGCTTTCTTT. It yields the protein CASSGDRRFTEAFF.

V is TRBV9 and J is TRBJ1-1; TRBD1 aligns across 7 bases. V was clipped by 3 bases and J by 7 bases; unmatched bases: 3. The CDR3 spans 12 residues. Per germline, CDR1 SGDLS and CDR2 YYNGEE. CDR3 loop: CASSAGQNEAFF. The CDR3 region has the DNA TGTGCCAGCAGCGCGGGACAGAATGAAGCTTTCTTT.

In its sample, this clone was seen a few times. The chain has TRBV7-3 and TRBJ2-2; D is unresolved. Germline V gene lookup returns CDR1 SGHTA and CDR2 FQGTGA. The V end was cut by 5 bases, the J end by 8 bases, with 9 bases between. The CDR3 is 12 residues long. DNA for the CDR3: TGTGCCAGCAGCCCTCCTTCGGGGGAGCTGTTTTTT. Amino acid sequence: CASSPPSGELFF.

This rearrangement joins TRBV5-6 to TRBJ1-2; TRBD1 matches at 10 bases. With V trimmed by 0 bases and J by 6 bases, 5 bases remained unmatched. The CDR3 sequence is 15 residues long. Germline CDR1 SGHDT, CDR2 YYEEEE. CDR3 in amino acids: CASSLGSGQGNGYTF. The CDR3 DNA follows: TGTGCCAGCAGCTTGGGTTCGGGACAGGGGAATGGCTACACCTTC.

This clone has at least ten counts. This rearrangement joins TRBV21-1 to TRBJ2-1; the DNA was not compared with TRBD1, the D call given in the table. TRBV21-1 is a pseudogene. The CDR3 length is 15 residues. The CDR3 DNA sequence: TGTGCCAGATTGGGGGAACAGGGGACCGACAATGAGCAGTTCTTC. This encodes CARLGEQGTDNEQFF.

This clone was seen repeatedly, ten times or more. The V call is TRBV6-6, the J call TRBJ2-7; a weak D match, TRBD2 (6 bases). Per germline, CDR1 MNHNY and CDR2 SVGAGI (reference sequence). V was shortened by 8 bases and J by 3 bases, with 14 bases between the two germline ends. The CDR3 has 13 residues. The CDR3 coding sequence is TGTGCCAGCGGTAGCGGAATTAACTACGAGCAGTACTTC. Translation gives CASGSGINYEQYF.

The CDR3 spells CASSGQGKRDNEQFF. The DNA for the CDR3 is TGTGCCAGCAGTGGGCAGGGGAAGAGAGACAATGAGCAGTTCTTC. The chain carries TRBV2 and TRBJ2-1; tentatively, D is TRBD1 (6 bases). The V and J ends lost 4 bases and 5 bases respectively, with 15 bases between them. This CDR3 spans 15 amino acids. Germline CDR1 reads SNHLY; CDR2 reads FYNNEI.

This clone was seen a few times. The chain uses TRBV18 and TRBJ1-2, with D tentatively TRBD1 (6 bases). With 4 bases removed from V and 4 bases from J, the gap between germline ends came to 16 bases. The germline V gene has CDR1 KGHSH and CDR2 LQKENI. CDR3 size: 15 residues. The CDR3 nucleotides read TGTGCCAGCTCACTCACAGGGTCCGACAGCTATGGCTACACCTTC. This codes for CASSLTGSDSYGYTF.

The V gene is TRBV5-6, the J gene TRBJ1-1; D unclear. Germline V gives CDR1 SGHDT, CDR2 YYEEEE. V dropped 6 bases and J dropped 1 base, with 10 bases sitting between them. This CDR3 spans 13 amino acids. CDR3 bases: TGTGCCAGCAAATCGCCAGGGAACACTGAAGCTTTCTTT. Encoded protein: CASKSPGNTEAFF.

The table lists this clone with a few counts. The chain carries TRBV28 and TRBJ1-1, with a weak D call TRBD1 (6 bases). The germline gives CDR1 MDHEN, CDR2 SYDVKM. The V end was cut by 3 bases, the J end by 12 bases, with 14 bases between. This CDR3 spans 12 amino acids. The CDR3, as DNA: TGTGCCAGCAGTTTGCTCCGGGACACCACTTTCTTT. Protein: CASSLLRDTTFF.

This clone was observed many times. The J gene is TRBJ2-1, the V gene TRBV14; a possible D gene is TRBD2 (6 bases). With 6 bases removed from V and 0 bases from J, the gap between germline ends came to 9 bases. CDR3 size: 14 residues. Per germline, CDR1 SGHDN and CDR2 FVKESK. DNA for the CDR3: TGTGCCAGCAGGCGGGATAGCTCCTACAATGAGCAGTTCTTC. The encoded protein is CASRRDSSYNEQFF.

The chain carries TRBV14 and TRBJ1-1; the D is unclear. Germline V gives CDR1 SGHDN, CDR2 FVKESK. Between the trimmed V and J ends, which lost 0 bases and 10 bases, there was a span of 12 bases. This CDR3 region has 13 residues. CDR3 DNA: TGTGCCAGCAGCCAAGATCAGGTGAAATCAGCTTTCTTT. Translated, it gives CASSQDQVKSAFF.

This chain connects TRBV5-4 to TRBJ2-3; 8 bases agree with TRBD2. Per germline, CDR1 SGHNT and CDR2 YYREEE (reference sequence). The CDR3 is made up of 15 amino acids. The ends lost 0 bases at V and 0 bases at J; junction bases unmatched: 0. Here the CDR3 reads CASSLVAGSTDTQYF. CDR3 bases: TGTGCCAGCAGCTTGGTAGCGGGAAGCACAGATACGCAGTATTTT.

This clone was detected a few times. The rearrangement uses TRBV5-6 and TRBJ2-5; D unclear. The germline V and J ends were trimmed by 2 bases and 0 bases, with 5 bases remaining between them. The germline CDR1 and CDR2 sequences are SGHDT and YYEEEE. The CDR3 has 13 residues. This CDR3 is CASSFGDQETQYF. CDR3 in DNA: TGTGCCAGCAGCTTCGGTGACCAAGAGACCCAGTACTTC.

This clone was seen only a few times. This sequence joins TRBV6-4 and TRBJ2-1, with unresolved D. This CDR3 has 15 residues. CDR1 and CDR2 from the germline V gene are MRHNA and SNTAGT. V was pared by 6 bases and J by 8 bases, with 20 bases between. CDR3 protein: CASREPLGKFDEQFF. CDR3 sequence (DNA): TGTGCCAGCAGAGAACCCCTGGGCAAGTTCGATGAGCAGTTCTTC.

The V and J genes are TRBV6-6 and TRBJ1-3; TRBD1 might be the D (5 bases). The germline CDR1 and CDR2 sequences are MNHNY and SVGAGI (reference sequence). CDR3 length: 13 amino acids. Trimming pared 1 base from V and 8 bases from J, leaving 9 bases between. The CDR3 bases are TGTGCCAGCAGTTACTTCGGGGGAGACACCATATATTTT. Its translation: CASSYFGGDTIYF.

This chain links TRBV18 with TRBJ1-1; 7 positions agree with TRBD1. The CDR3 extends over 14 amino acids. Looked up from germline, CDR1 is KGHSH and CDR2 is LQKENI. Unmatched junction bases numbered 2, after V lost 0 bases and J lost 4 bases. The CDR3 region has the DNA TGTGCCAGCTCACCACCCGACAGGGCCACTGAAGCTTTCTTT. As protein: CASSPPDRATEAFF.

This clone was counted a few times. V gene TRBV18 combines with J gene TRBJ2-5, with D perhaps TRBD2 (6 bases). Germline CDR1 KGHSH, CDR2 LQKENI. The V and J ends lost 1 base and 5 bases respectively, with 11 bases between them. The CDR3 is 14 amino acids. CDR3 DNA sequence: TGTGCCAGCTCACCACAGGCCCGGGGGGAGACCCAGTACTTC. Its translation is CASSPQARGETQYF.